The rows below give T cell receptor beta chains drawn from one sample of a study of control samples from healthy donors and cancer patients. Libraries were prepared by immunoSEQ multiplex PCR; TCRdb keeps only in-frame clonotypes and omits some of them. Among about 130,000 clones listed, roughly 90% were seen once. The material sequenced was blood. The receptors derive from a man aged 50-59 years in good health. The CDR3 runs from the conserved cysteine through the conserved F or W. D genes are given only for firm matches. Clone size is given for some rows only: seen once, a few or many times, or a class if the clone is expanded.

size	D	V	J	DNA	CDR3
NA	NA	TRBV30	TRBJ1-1	TGTGCCTGGAGTGTACGGCTAGGCACTGAAGCTTTCTTT	CAWSVRLGTEAFF
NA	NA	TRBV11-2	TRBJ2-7	TGTGCCAGCAGCTTATTGGGGCCTCCACAACCTAACGAGCAGTACTTC	CASSLLGPPQPNEQYF
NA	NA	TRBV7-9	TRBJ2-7	TGTGCCAGCAGCCTAAGCAGTCAGGGGCCCTACGAGCAGTACTTC	CASSLSSQGPYEQYF
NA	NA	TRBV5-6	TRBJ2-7	TGTGCCAGCAGCTTGGATGGGGGTGCCGAGCAGTACTTC	CASSLDGGAEQYF
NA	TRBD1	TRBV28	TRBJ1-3	TGTGCCAGCAGTTGGGACAGGGGCTCTGGAAACACCATATATTTT	CASSWDRGSGNTIYF
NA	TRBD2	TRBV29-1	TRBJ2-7	TGCAGCGCCCGAGACGCTAGCGGGGGGTACTACGAGCAGTACTTC	CSARDASGGYYEQYF
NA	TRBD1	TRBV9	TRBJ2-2	TGTGCCAGCAGCAATTGGGACAGGGCCCTCCAAACGAACACCGGGGAGCTGTTTTTT	CASSNWDRALQTNTGELFF
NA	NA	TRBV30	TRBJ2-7	TGTGCCTGGAGTGAAGGCAGTCTCCACGAGCAGTACTTC	CAWSEGSLHEQYF
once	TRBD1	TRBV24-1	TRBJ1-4	TGTGCCACCAGTGACCCAGACAGGGTGCGGGAAAAACTGTTTTTT	CATSDPDRVREKLFF
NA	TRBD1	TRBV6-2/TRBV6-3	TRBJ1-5	TGTGCCAGCAGTTACTCTCAGGGGGCGCAGCCCCAGCATTTT	CASSYSQGAQPQHF
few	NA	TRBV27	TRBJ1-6	TGTGCCAGCAGCCCCCGGGACGGAAGAACTTCCTATAATTCACCCCTCCACTTT	CASSPRDGRTSYNSPLHF
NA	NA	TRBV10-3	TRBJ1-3	TGTGCCATCATGAGTCCTGGAAACACCATATATTTT	CAIMSPGNTIYF